Each of the 30 T cell receptor beta chains below was sequenced from the same sample in a study of post-analysis software for immune sequencing data. Study observations and caveats: Included in a set of five TRBV segments more frequent in patients than controls were TRBV5-6, TRBV5-1 and TRBV20-1.

These receptors' antigens are unknown. TCR beta libraries were prepared from cDNA with unique molecular identifiers. TCRdb re-derived calls from the PCR reads in MiXCR, one entry per CDR3 protein. The sample includes hundreds of thousands of distinct CDR3 sequences, about 32% of them seen just once. The sequenced sample was blood. All receptors derive from a girl aged 10 to 17 with multiple sclerosis.

V usage is TRBV20-1 and J usage is TRBJ2-7; perhaps TRBD1 as D (6 bases). Deletions cut 6 bases from V and 0 bases from J, with 12 bases between. CDR1 is DFQATT, CDR2 SNEGSKA, per germline (reference sequence). This CDR3 contains 13 residues. CDR3 amino acids: CSALGASSYEQYF. CDR3 in DNA: TGCAGTGCCCTGGGGGCTTCCTCCTACGAGCAGTACTTC.

There are a few counts of this clonotype. The chain joins TRBV20-1 to TRBJ1-5, with a tentative D call TRBD1 (5 bases). Germline V lookup: CDR1 DFQATT, CDR2 SNEGSKA (reference sequence). The CDR3 runs to 13 residues. Trimming took 5 bases from V and 2 from J, leaving 10 bases between them. The CDR3 DNA follows: TGCAGTGCTTTCGGGGGAGGCAATCAGCCCCAGCATTTT. Protein product: CSAFGGGNQPQHF.

This clonotype occurred a few times. At one of its ends the junction is not consistent with the germline gene, which may arise from a read error. The chain combines TRBV20-1 with TRBJ2-7; 12 bases are shared with TRBD2. The CDR3 is 15 amino acids. The germline gives CDR1 DFQATT, CDR2 SNEGSKA (reference sequence). In DNA form, the CDR3 reads TGCAGTGTTAGATTACTAGCGGGGGGAACCTACGAGCAGTACTTC. It translates to CSVRLLAGGTYEQYF.

This clonotype was counted a few times. This chain links TRBV28 with TRBJ2-7; TRBD2 matches at 7 bases. Germline V CDR1 and CDR2: MDHEN, SYDVKM. Trimming took 5 bases from V and 4 from J; bases not matched to a gene: 11. This CDR3 has 15 amino acids. The CDR3: CASSLAVNRRYEQYF. The CDR3 nucleotides are TGTGCCAGCAGTCTAGCGGTGAACCGTCGTTACGAGCAGTACTTC.

The chain joins TRBV7-8 to TRBJ2-7; D might be TRBD1 (5 bases). The CDR3 runs 12 residues. CDR1 is SGHVS and CDR2 is FQNEAQ in the germline V gene. The ends were cut back, 1 base at V and 6 bases at J, with 7 bases in the middle. CDR3 DNA: TGTGCCAGCAGCTTAGTCAGGGTCGAGCAGTACTTC. This encodes CASSLVRVEQYF.

At least ten counts were recorded for this clonotype. CDR3 sequence reads: CASNARSPPYNEQFF. Written as DNA, the CDR3 is TGTGCCAGCAACGCGAGGAGCCCCCCCTACAATGAGCAGTTCTTC. The gene calls are TRBV7-9 and TRBJ2-1, with D unclear. The germline gives CDR1 SEHNR, CDR2 FQNEAQ (reference sequence). Trimming left V 7 bases short and J 2 bases short, with 15 bases between. The CDR3 has 15 amino acids.

The chain uses TRBV6-2 or TRBV6-3 and TRBJ1-2; D remains ambiguous. Trimming stripped 5 bases from V and 7 bases from J, with 8 bases between. Germline V gene lookup returns CDR1 MNHEY and CDR2 SVGEGT. This CDR3 contains 11 residues. The CDR3 sequence: CASSNAGGYTF. The CDR3 region has the DNA TGTGCCAGCAGTAACGCGGGTGGCTACACCTTC.

This clonotype was seen many times. The CDR3 loop is CSVQRFGASEQYF. The CDR3 nucleotides read TGCAGCGTTCAGAGGTTTGGGGCGAGCGAGCAGTACTTC. The chain combines TRBV29-1 with TRBJ2-7; D is perhaps TRBD1 (5 bases). The germline gives CDR1 SQVTM, CDR2 ANQGSEA. The CDR3 has 13 residues. Trimming cost V 5 bases and J 6 bases, with 17 bases left between them.

The chain employs TRBV28 and TRBJ1-1; 8 bases fit TRBD1. Germline CDR1 and CDR2: MDHEN and SYDVKM. The V gene end was trimmed by 8 bases and the J gene end by 3 bases; junction bases not matched to a gene: 14. The CDR3 consists of 16 residues. This CDR3 is CASLGGGSGGYTEAFF. CDR3 nucleotides: TGTGCCAGCCTCGGCGGCGGTTCAGGGGGCTACACTGAAGCTTTCTTT.

This clonotype showed up just a few times. This chain joins TRBV3-1 and TRBJ1-1; 7 nucleotides agree with TRBD1. This CDR3 is built from 13 residues. Per the germline V gene, CDR1 is LGHDT and CDR2 is YNNKEL (reference sequence). The V and J ends lost 2 bases and 11 bases, in that order; junction bases with no gene match: 8. The CDR3 here is CASSQLGQKLAFF. The CDR3 DNA is TGTGCCAGCAGCCAACTGGGACAGAAGCTGGCTTTCTTT. Supplemented by reference TRBV3-1 and TRBJ1-1, the full variable domain reads DTAVSQTPKYLVTQMGNDKSIKCEQNLGHDTMYWYKQDSKKFLKIMFSYNNKELIINETVPNRFSPKSPDKAHLNLHINSLELGDSAVYFCASSQLGQKLAFFGQGTRLTVV.

This clonotype was seen more than once but under ten times. The chain recombines TRBV7-2 with TRBJ1-1; weak D call: TRBD1 (6 bases). Germline V gives CDR1 SGHTA, CDR2 FQGNSA. The V gene lost 0 bases and the J gene lost 6 bases, with 11 bases spanning the gap. CDR3 length: 14 amino acids. The CDR3 DNA reads TGTGCCAGCAGCTTAGCGGCGGGGGGCGCTGAAGCTTTCTTT. It translates to CASSLAAGGAEAFF.

The chain joins TRBV7-8 to TRBJ2-1; D unresolved. Looked up from germline, CDR1 is SGHVS and CDR2 is FQNEAQ. The CDR3 covers 15 residues. The ends were cut back, 6 bases at V and 1 base at J, with 13 bases in the middle. The CDR3 here is CASREGGISYNEQFF. The CDR3 nucleotides are TGTGCCAGCAGAGAAGGTGGGATTTCCTACAATGAGCAGTTCTTC.

The rearrangement uses TRBV28 and TRBJ2-7; D is unclear. The CDR3 spans 13 residues. Germline assignment: CDR1 MDHEN and CDR2 SYDVKM. Trimming left V 6 bases short and J 4 bases short, with 13 bases between. CDR3 DNA: TGTGCCAGCAGCGGGCGGTCCCCATACGAGCAGTACTTC. Translating gives CASSGRSPYEQYF.

Only a few counts were recorded for this clonotype. CDR3 residues: CSAHPLGSTVTDTQYF. In DNA form, the CDR3 reads TGCAGTGCCCACCCGTTGGGGTCTACAGTCACAGATACGCAGTATTTT. The chain couples TRBV20-1 to TRBJ2-3; D unresolved. The CDR3 extends over 16 amino acids. Trimming stripped 6 bases from V and 2 bases from J, with 21 bases between. Germline lookup yields CDR1 DFQATT and CDR2 SNEGSKA (reference sequence).

This chain joins TRBV20-1 and TRBJ2-7, with D tentatively TRBD1 or TRBD2 (6 bases each). The germline CDR1 and CDR2 sequences are DFQATT and SNEGSKA (reference sequence). This CDR3 is 15 amino acids long. Trimming shortened V by 4 bases and J by 2 bases, and 18 bases separated the two germline ends. CDR3 DNA: TGCAGTGCTATAGGGGGAGGCGGATCTGCCTACGAGCAGTACTTC. Its protein is CSAIGGGGSAYEQYF.

This clonotype was seen ten or more times. This chain uses TRBV29-1 with TRBJ1-2; D is undetermined. V lost 6 bases to trimming and J lost 3 bases, with 14 bases between them. The CDR3 sequence is 13 residues long. CDR1 is SQVTM, CDR2 ANQGSEA, per germline. CDR3 nucleotide sequence: TGCAGCGTGGCCCCCCTCCTAGACTATGGCTACACCTTC. Its translation is CSVAPLLDYGYTF. Variable domain in full (rest from reference TRBV29-1 and TRBJ1-2): SAVISQKPSRDICQRGTSLTIQCQVDSQVTMMFWYRQQPGQSLTLIATANQGSEATYESGFVIDKFPISRPNLTFSTLTVSNMSPEDSSIYLCSVAPLLDYGYTFGSGTRLTVV.

This chain links TRBV28 with TRBJ2-7, with D maybe TRBD2 (5 bases). The CDR3 loop spans 13 amino acids. Germline lookup yields CDR1 MDHEN and CDR2 SYDVKM. V was pared by 8 bases and J by 7 bases, with 18 bases between. The CDR3 protein is CASVPSRRWEQYF. CDR3 nucleotide sequence: TGTGCCAGCGTTCCTAGCAGAAGGTGGGAGCAGTACTTC.

This clonotype was found many times. The genes are TRBV29-1 and TRBJ2-7, with 12 bases fitting TRBD2. After removal of 4 bases from V and 4 bases from J, the junction contained 8 bases not matched to a gene. The germline gives CDR1 SQVTM, CDR2 ANQGSEA. The CDR3 is made up of 15 amino acids. The CDR3 loop reads CSVVVGTSGSYEQYF. Written as DNA, the CDR3 is TGCAGCGTTGTAGTGGGGACTAGCGGGTCTTACGAGCAGTACTTC.

In this sample, this clonotype turned up a few times. The rearrangement uses TRBV20-1 and TRBJ1-2, with TRBD1 matching over 8 bases. Per germline, CDR1 DFQATT and CDR2 SNEGSKA (reference sequence). The trim removed 3 bases at V and 4 bases at J, leaving 4 bases unmatched. The length of the CDR3 is 13 residues. The CDR3 here is CSASAGGSYGYTF. CDR3 nucleotide sequence: TGCAGTGCTAGTGCAGGGGGCAGCTATGGCTACACCTTC.

This clonotype was observed a handful of times. The rearrangement links TRBV6-2 or TRBV6-3 to TRBJ2-1; D remains unclear. Germline CDR1 is MNHEY and CDR2 is SVGEGT. This CDR3 region has 15 residues. The V end lost 5 bases, the J end lost 0 bases, and 11 bases lay between the germline ends. CDR3 nucleotides: TGTGCCAGCAGTCCTACGCCTCGCTCCTACAATGAGCAGTTCTTC. This sequence encodes CASSPTPRSYNEQFF.

V and J are TRBV11-2 and TRBJ1-2, with D perhaps matching TRBD1 (6 bases). This CDR3 has 14 residues. Trimming pared 1 base from V and 6 bases from J, leaving 12 bases between. The germline V gene encodes CDR1 SGHAT and CDR2 FQNNGV. The CDR3 loop reads CASSLVGQFHGYTF. The CDR3 coding sequence is TGTGCCAGCAGCTTAGTTGGACAGTTCCATGGCTACACCTTC.

This clonotype appeared a few times. The chain is built from TRBV28 and TRBJ2-7; TRBD1 or TRBD2 may be the D gene (5 bases each). This CDR3 spans 14 amino acids. V shed 8 bases and J shed 2 bases, with 16 bases lying between them. The germline gives CDR1 MDHEN, CDR2 SYDVKM. CDR3 residues: CASRWIGGPYEQYF. The CDR3 DNA reads TGTGCCAGCCGATGGATTGGGGGACCCTACGAGCAGTACTTC.

The V and J genes are TRBV3-1 and TRBJ1-1, with D unresolved. This CDR3 has 15 amino acids. Trimming left V 0 bases short and J 6 bases short, with 14 bases between. CDR1 is LGHDT and CDR2 is YNNKEL in the germline V gene (reference sequence). The CDR3 DNA is TGTGCCAGCAGCCAAGATATAAGGGTTGCGGCTGAAGCTTTCTTT. Amino acid sequence: CASSQDIRVAAEAFF.

Many counts were recorded for this clonotype. The chain has TRBV29-1 and TRBJ2-5, with TRBD1 matching 8 bases. The germline V gene has CDR1 SQVTM and CDR2 ANQGSEA. The length of the CDR3 is 11 residues. J was trimmed by 9 bases and V by 6 bases; bases with no gene match: 6. CDR3 in DNA: TGCAGCGTCGACAGGGGTTGGGCCCAGTACTTC. Translated, it gives CSVDRGWAQYF.

There are many counts of this clonotype. V and J are TRBV20-1 and TRBJ2-6; tentative D call: TRBD2 (6 bases). The CDR3 runs 16 residues. Germline V gene sequence: CDR1 DFQATT, CDR2 SNEGSKA (reference sequence). Between the trimmed V and J ends, which lost 0 bases and 2 bases, there was a span of 11 bases. In DNA, the CDR3 is TGCAGTGCTAGAGATAGGAGGGTCCCTGGGGCCAACGTCCTGACTTTC. Amino acid sequence: CSARDRRVPGANVLTF.

In this sample, this clonotype turned up a few times. The chain is built from TRBV3-1 and TRBJ2-1, with D maybe TRBD1 (6 bases). The CDR3 totals 13 residues. Trimming left V 0 bases short and J 10 bases short, with 10 bases between. Per germline, CDR1 LGHDT and CDR2 YNNKEL (reference sequence). The CDR3 is CASSQEQGWEQFF. The CDR3, as DNA: TGTGCCAGCAGCCAAGAACAGGGCTGGGAGCAGTTCTTC.

The chain has TRBV4-1 and TRBJ2-5, with 7 bases that match TRBD2. Trimming cost V 3 bases and J 5 bases; bases outside gene matches: 9. The germline V gene has CDR1 MGHRA and CDR2 YSYEKL. This CDR3 region has 15 residues. In nucleotides, the CDR3 is TGCGCCAGCAGCCAGATGGGGAGGGCAGCGGAGACCCAGTACTTC. This codes for CASSQMGRAAETQYF.

V and J are TRBV4-1 and TRBJ1-1; the match to TRBD1 covers 10 bases. Trimming at V came to 0 bases and at J to 6 bases, leaving 7 bases not matched to a gene. CDR3 length: 16 residues. Germline lookup yields CDR1 MGHRA and CDR2 YSYEKL. The CDR3 sequence is CASSQDAGTGDAEAFF. The CDR3 bases are TGCGCCAGCAGCCAAGATGCGGGGACAGGGGATGCTGAAGCTTTCTTT.

For this clonotype: The junction shows a germline mismatch at one end, possibly a read error. The chain recombines TRBV12-3 or TRBV12-4 with TRBJ1-1; D is undetermined. The CDR3 is 14 residues long. CDR3 sequence (DNA): TGTACCAGCAGTTTAACGCCGGTAGACACTGAAGCTTTCTTT. Protein product: CTSSLTPVDTEAFF.

This clonotype has just a few counts. The chain uses TRBV29-1 and TRBJ2-1; perhaps D is TRBD1 or TRBD2 (5 bases each). V lost 1 base, J lost 0 bases, and 10 bases lay in between. This CDR3 is 15 amino acids long. Germline V CDR1 and CDR2: SQVTM, ANQGSEA. In nucleotides, the CDR3 is TGCAGCGTTGAAGCGGGGCCACGCTCCTACAATGAGCAGTTCTTC. Translation: CSVEAGPRSYNEQFF.